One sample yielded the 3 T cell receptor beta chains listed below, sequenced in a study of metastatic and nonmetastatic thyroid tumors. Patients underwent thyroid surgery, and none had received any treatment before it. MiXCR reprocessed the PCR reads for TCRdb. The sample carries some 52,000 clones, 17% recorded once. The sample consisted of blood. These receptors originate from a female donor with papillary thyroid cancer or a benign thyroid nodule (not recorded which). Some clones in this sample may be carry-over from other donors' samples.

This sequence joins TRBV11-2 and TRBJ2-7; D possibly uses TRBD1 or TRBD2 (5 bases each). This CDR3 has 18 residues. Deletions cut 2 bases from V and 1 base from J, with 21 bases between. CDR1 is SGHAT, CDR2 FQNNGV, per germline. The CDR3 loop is CASSLLGTPGNPSYEQYF. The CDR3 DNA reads TGTGCCAGCAGCTTACTAGGGACGCCGGGGAATCCTTCCTACGAGCAGTACTTC.

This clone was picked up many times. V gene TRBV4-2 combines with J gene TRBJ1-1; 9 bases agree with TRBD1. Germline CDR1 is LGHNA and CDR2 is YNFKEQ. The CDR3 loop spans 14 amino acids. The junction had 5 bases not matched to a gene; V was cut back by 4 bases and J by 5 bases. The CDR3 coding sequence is TGTGCCAGCAGCCCTTGGACAGGGGCGACTGAAGCTTTCTTT. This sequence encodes CASSPWTGATEAFF.

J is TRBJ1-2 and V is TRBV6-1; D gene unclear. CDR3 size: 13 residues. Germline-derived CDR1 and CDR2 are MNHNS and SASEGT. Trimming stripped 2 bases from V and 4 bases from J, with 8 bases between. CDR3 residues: CASSELGRYGYTF. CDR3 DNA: TGTGCCAGCAGTGAATTAGGGCGCTATGGCTACACCTTC.